The present T cell receptor (beta chain) was sequenced within a study of T cell responses to AZD1222 COVID-19 vaccine. Overall study results and limits: White British people made up most donors, females outnumbered males, and clonal diversity was possibly underestimated. There were vaccine-associated CD4 TCRs across spike, dominant at 160-218 and 743-854. Every sample of the repertoires postdated the peak T cell response.

Measured with immunoSEQ multiplex PCR; TCRdb has only the in-frame clones, and not every one. The sample gives around 80,000 clones, 83% of which show up once; 1.3% is in the top ten. Samples with a second dose at about 4 or about 12 weeks were pooled together. V dropped 3 bases and J dropped 0; count of bases not matched to a gene: 7. CDR3 size: 16 residues. Germline lookup yields CDR1 MDHEN and CDR2 SYDVKM. A remark on this clone: Antigen: not known.

Material: peripheral blood, obtained 28 days after the second AZD1222 dose. The receptor was derived from an adult who received the AZD1222 COVID-19 vaccine. The chain has TRBV28 and TRBJ1-1; 7 bases align to TRBD1. In DNA form, the CDR3 reads TGTGCCAGCAGTTTTTTACAGGGGCGATTGAACACTGAAGCTTTCTTT. Its translation: CASSFLQGRLNTEAFF.